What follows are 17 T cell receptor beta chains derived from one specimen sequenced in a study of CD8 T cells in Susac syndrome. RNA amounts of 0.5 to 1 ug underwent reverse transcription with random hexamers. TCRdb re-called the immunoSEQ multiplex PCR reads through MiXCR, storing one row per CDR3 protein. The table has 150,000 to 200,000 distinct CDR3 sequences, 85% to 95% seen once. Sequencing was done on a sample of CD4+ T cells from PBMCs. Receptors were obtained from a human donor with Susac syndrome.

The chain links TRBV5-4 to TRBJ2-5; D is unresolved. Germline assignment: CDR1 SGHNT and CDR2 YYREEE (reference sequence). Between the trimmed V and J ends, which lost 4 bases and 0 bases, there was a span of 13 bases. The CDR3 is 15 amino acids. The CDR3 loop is CASSPRRDNQETQYF. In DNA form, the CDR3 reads TGTGCCAGCAGCCCAAGGAGAGACAACCAAGAGACCCAGTACTTC.

For the CDR3, the DNA is TGTGCCATCAGAGAGGGCTCCTACGAGCAGTACTTC. Protein product: CAIREGSYEQYF. The chain uses TRBV10-3 and TRBJ2-7; possibly TRBD2 for D (5 bases). Germline CDR1 reads ENHRY; CDR2 reads SYGVKD. V dropped 6 bases and J dropped 0 bases, with 6 bases sitting between them. The CDR3 runs 12 residues.

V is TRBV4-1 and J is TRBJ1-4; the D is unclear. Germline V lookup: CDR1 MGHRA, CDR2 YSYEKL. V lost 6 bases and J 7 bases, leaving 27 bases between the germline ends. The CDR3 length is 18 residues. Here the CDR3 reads CASSQRSWVESWGEKLFF. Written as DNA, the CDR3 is TGCGCCAGCAGTCAAAGAAGTTGGGTGGAGTCGTGGGGTGAAAAACTGTTTTTT.

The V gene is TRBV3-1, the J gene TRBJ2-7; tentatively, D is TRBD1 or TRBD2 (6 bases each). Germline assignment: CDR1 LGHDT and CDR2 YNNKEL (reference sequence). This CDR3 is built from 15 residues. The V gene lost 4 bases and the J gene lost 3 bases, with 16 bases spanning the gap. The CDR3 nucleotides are TGTGCCAGCAGCCCCCAGACGGGGGCATTCTACGAGCAGTACTTC. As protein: CASSPQTGAFYEQYF.

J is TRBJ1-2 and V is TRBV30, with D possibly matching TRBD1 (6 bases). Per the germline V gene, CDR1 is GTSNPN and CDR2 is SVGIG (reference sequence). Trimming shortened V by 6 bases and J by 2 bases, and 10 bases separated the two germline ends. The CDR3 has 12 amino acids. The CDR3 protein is CACAQGNYGYTF. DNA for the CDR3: TGTGCCTGTGCCCAGGGGAACTATGGCTACACCTTC. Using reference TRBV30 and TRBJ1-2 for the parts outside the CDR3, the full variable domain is SQTIHQWPATLVQPVGSPLSLECTVEGTSNPNLYWYRQAAGRGLQLLFYSVGIGQISSEVPQNLSASRPQDRQFILSSKKLLLSDSGFYLCACAQGNYGYTFGSGTRLTVV.

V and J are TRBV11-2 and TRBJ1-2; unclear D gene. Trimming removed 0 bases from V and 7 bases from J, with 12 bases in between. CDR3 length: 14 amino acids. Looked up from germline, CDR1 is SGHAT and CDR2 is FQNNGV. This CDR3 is CASSLDHRESGYTF. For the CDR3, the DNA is TGTGCCAGCAGCTTAGATCATAGGGAATCTGGCTACACCTTC.

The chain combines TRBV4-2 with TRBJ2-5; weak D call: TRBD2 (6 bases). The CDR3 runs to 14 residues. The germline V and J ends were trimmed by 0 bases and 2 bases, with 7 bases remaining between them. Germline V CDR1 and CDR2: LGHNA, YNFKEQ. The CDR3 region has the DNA TGTGCCAGCAGCCAAGAAGGAGGGCAAGAGACCCAGTACTTC. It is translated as CASSQEGGQETQYF.

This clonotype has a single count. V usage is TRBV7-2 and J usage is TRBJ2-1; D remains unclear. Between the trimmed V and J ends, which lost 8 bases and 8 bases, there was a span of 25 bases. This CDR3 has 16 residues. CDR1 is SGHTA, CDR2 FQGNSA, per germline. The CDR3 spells CASSGIYSVLTDEQFF. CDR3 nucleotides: TGTGCCAGCTCCGGTATATATTCAGTGCTTACGGATGAGCAGTTCTTC.

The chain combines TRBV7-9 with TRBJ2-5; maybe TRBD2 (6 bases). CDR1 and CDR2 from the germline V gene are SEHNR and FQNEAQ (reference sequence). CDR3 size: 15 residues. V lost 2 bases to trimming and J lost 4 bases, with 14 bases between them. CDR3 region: CASSLYRGLTETQYF. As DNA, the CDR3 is TGTGCCAGCAGCTTATACCGGGGGTTAACAGAGACCCAGTACTTC.

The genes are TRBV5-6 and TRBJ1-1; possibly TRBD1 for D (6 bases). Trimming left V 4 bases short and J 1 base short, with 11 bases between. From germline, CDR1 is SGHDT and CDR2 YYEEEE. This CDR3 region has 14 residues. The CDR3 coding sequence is TGTGCCAGCAGCCCGGACAGCAGGAACACTGAAGCTTTCTTT. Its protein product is CASSPDSRNTEAFF.

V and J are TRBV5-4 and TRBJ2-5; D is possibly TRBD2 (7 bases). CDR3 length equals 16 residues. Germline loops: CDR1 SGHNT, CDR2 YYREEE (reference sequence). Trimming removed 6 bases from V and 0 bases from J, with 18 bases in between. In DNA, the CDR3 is TGTGCCAGCAACCCGAGGGGGGGGACTAACCAAGAGACCCAGTACTTC. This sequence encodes CASNPRGGTNQETQYF.

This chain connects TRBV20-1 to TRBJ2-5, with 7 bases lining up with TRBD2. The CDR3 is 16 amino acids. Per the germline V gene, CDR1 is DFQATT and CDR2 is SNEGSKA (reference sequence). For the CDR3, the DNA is TGCATGATACCTCGGGGTCTTGGGAGGGGCCAAGAGACCCAGTACTTC. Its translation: CMIPRGLGRGQETQYF.

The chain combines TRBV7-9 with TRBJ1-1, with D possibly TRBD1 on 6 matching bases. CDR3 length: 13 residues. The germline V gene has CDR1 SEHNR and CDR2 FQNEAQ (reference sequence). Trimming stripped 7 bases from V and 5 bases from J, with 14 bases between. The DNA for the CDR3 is TGTGCCAGCAATTTGGAGGGGGGGACTGAAGCTTTCTTT. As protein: CASNLEGGTEAFF. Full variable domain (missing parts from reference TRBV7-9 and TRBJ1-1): DTGVSQNPRHKITKRGQNVTFRCDPISEHNRLYWYRQTLGQGPEFLTYFQNEAQLEKSRLLSDRFSAERPKGSFSTLEIQRTEQGDSAMYLCASNLEGGTEAFFGQGTRLTVV.

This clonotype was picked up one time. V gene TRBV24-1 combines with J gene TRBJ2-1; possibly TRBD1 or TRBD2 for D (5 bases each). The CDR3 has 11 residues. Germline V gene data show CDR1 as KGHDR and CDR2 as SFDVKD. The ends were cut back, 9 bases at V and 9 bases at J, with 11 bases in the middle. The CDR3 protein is CATSRGSEQFF. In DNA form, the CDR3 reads TGTGCCACCTCGAGGGGCTCTGAGCAGTTCTTC.

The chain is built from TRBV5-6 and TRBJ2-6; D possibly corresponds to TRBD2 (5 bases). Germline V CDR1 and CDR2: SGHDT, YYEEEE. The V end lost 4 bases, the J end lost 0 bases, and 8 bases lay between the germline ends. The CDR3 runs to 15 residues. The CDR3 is CASSMRVSGANVLTF. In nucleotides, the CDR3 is TGTGCCAGCAGCATGAGGGTCTCTGGGGCCAACGTCCTGACTTTC.

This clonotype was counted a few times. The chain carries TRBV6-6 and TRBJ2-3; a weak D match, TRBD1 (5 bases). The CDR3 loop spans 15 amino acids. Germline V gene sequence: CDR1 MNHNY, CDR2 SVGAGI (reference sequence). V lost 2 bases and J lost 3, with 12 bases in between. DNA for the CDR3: TGTGCCAGCAGTTACCAGGGCTCGAGGACAGATACGCAGTATTTT. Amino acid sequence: CASSYQGSRTDTQYF.

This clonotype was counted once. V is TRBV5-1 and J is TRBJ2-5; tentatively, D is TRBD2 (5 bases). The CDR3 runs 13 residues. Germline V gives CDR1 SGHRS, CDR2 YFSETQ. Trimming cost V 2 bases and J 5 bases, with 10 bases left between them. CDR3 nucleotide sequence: TGCGCCAGCAGCTTTTGGCAGCGGGAGACCCAGTACTTC. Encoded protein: CASSFWQRETQYF.